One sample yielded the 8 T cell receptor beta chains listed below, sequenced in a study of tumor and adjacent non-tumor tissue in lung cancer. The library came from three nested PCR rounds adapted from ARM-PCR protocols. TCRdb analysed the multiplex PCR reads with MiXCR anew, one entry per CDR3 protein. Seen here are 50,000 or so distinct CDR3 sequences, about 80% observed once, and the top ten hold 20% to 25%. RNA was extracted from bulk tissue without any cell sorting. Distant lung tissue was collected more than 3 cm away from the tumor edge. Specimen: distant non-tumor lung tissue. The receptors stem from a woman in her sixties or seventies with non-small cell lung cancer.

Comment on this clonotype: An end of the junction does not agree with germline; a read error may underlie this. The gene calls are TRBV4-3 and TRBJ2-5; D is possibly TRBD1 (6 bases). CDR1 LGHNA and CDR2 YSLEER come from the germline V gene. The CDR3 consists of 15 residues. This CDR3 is CASSRDTGQQETQYF. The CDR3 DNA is TGCGCCAGCAGCCGAGATACCGGACAGCAAGAGACCCAGTACTTT.

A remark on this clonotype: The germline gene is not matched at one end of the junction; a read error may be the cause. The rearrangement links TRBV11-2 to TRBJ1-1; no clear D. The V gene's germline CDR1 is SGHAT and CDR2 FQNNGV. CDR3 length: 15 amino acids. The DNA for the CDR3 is TGTGCCAGCAGCTTAGGTCCTGGCGCGTACACTGAAACTTTCTTT. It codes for CASSLGPGAYTETFF.

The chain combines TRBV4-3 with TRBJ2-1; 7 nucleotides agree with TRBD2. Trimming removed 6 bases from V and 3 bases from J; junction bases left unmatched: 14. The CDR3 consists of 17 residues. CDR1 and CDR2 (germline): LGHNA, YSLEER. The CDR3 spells CASSPTKLAWDYNEQFF. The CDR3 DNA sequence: TGCGCCAGCAGTCCTACGAAACTAGCGTGGGACTACAATGAGCAGTTCTTC.

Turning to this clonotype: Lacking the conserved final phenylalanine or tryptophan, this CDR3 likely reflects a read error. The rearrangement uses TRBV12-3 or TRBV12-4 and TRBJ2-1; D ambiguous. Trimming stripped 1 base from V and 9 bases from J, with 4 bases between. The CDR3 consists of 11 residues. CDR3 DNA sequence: TGTGCCAGCAGTTTAGGTCTTGAGCAGTTCCTC. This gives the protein CASSLGLEQFL.

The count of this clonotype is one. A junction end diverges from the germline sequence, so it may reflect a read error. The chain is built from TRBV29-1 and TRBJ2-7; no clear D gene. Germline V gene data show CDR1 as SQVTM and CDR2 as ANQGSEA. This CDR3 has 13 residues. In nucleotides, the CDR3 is TGCAGCGTTGTTGGAGAGTCCCCCTACGGGCAGTACTTC. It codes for CSVVGESPYGQYF.

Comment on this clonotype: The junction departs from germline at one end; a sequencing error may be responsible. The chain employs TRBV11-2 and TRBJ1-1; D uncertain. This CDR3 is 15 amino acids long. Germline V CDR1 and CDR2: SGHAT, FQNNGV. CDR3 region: CASSLDPGVCTEASF. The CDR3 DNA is TGTGCCAGCAGCTTAGATCCTGGGGTGTGCACTGAAGCTTCCTTT.

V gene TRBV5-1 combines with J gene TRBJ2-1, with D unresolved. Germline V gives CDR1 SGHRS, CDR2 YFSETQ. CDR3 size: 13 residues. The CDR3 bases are TGCATCAGCAGCCTCTCGTCTCCCGATGAGCAGTTCTTC. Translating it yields CISSLSSPDEQFF.

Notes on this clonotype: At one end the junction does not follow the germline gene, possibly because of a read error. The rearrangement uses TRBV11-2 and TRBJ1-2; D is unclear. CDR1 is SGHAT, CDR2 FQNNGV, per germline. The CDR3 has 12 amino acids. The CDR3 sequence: CASNLGLGVYTF. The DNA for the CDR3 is TGTGCCAGCAACTTAGGTCTGGGAGTCTACACCTTC.